The 20 T cell receptor beta chains listed next were all sequenced from one sample in a study of cytomegalovirus exposure and HLA in healthy donors. PCR was performed using 60 Vbeta and 13 Jbeta primers. Method: immunoSEQ multiplex PCR; TCRdb's copy keeps in-frame clones and lacks some. Found here are about 200,000 clones, 75% to 85% of them singletons; the top ten hold 1.1% to 1.5%. The sequenced sample consisted of PBMCs. All receptors come from a girl aged 5 to 17 in good health and CMV-seronegative.

V is TRBV5-1 and J is TRBJ2-1, with 11 bases that match TRBD2. Germline loops: CDR1 SGHRS, CDR2 YFSETQ. V lost 1 base to trimming and J lost 10 bases; unmatched junction nucleotides: 7. This CDR3 region has 15 residues. CDR3 in DNA: TGCGCCAGCAGCTTGAGTAGCGGGGGGGCTCGGGAGCAGTTCTTC. Translation: CASSLSSGGAREQFF.

This chain joins TRBV5-1 and TRBJ2-3; 10 nucleotides align to TRBD2. The CDR3 extends over 15 amino acids. From germline, CDR1 is SGHRS and CDR2 YFSETQ. The junction had 8 bases not matched to a gene; V was cut back by 5 bases and J by 5 bases. CDR3 region: CASSLSGREGDTQYF. The CDR3 DNA is TGCGCCAGCAGTTTGAGCGGGAGGGAGGGAGATACGCAGTATTTT.

The chain uses TRBV9 and TRBJ1-3, with D unresolved. The germline CDR1 and CDR2 sequences are SGDLS and YYNGEE. V was trimmed by 7 bases and J by 0 bases, leaving 8 bases between them. This CDR3 contains 13 residues. The CDR3 nucleotides read TGTGCCAGCGCCCGTAGCTCTGGAAACACCATATATTTT. It encodes CASARSSGNTIYF.

V and J are TRBV18 and TRBJ1-4; D remains ambiguous. CDR1 is KGHSH, CDR2 LQKENI, per germline. The CDR3 contains 15 residues. Trimming took 4 bases from V and 7 from J, leaving 16 bases between them. CDR3 nucleotides: TGTGCCAGCTCACAGGTTTCCGGCGCGGGTGAAAAACTGTTTTTT. Protein product: CASSQVSGAGEKLFF.

CDR3 sequence reads: CASSVTGDGTQYF. The CDR3 DNA sequence: TGTGCCAGCAGCGTCACCGGTGATGGTACGCAGTATTTT. The chain couples TRBV5-4 to TRBJ2-3; no definite D call. This CDR3 region has 13 residues. Trimming cost V 4 bases and J 8 bases, with 14 bases left between them. Germline V gives CDR1 SGHNT, CDR2 YYREEE (reference sequence).

J is TRBJ1-6 and V is TRBV14, with D unresolved. Germline lookup yields CDR1 SGHDN and CDR2 FVKESK. The ends were cut back, 4 bases at V and 7 bases at J, with 8 bases in the middle. This CDR3 contains 13 residues. The CDR3 bases are TGTGCCAGCAGCCCGGGCGGGAATTCACCCCTCCACTTT. Translating gives CASSPGGNSPLHF.

The chain is built from TRBV10-2 and TRBJ2-3, with D possibly matching TRBD2 (6 bases). V lost 7 bases to trimming and J lost 4 bases, with 15 bases between them. This CDR3 spans 14 amino acids. Germline loops: CDR1 WSHSY, CDR2 SAAADI. CDR3 in amino acids: CASNGGTYADTQYF. The CDR3, as DNA: TGCGCCAGCAATGGCGGGACTTATGCAGATACGCAGTATTTT.

This chain connects TRBV27 to TRBJ2-7; possibly TRBD1 for D (5 bases). V gave up 3 bases and J gave up 1 base, with 7 bases separating them. This CDR3 comprises 13 residues. The germline CDR1 and CDR2 sequences are MNHEY and SMNVEV (reference sequence). For the CDR3, the DNA is TGTGCCAGCAGTTTCCAGGGTTCCTACGAGCAGTACTTC. The encoded protein is CASSFQGSYEQYF.

In its sample, this clone was seen a few times. This rearrangement joins TRBV5-6 to TRBJ1-2, with 7 bases matching TRBD1. Per the germline V gene, CDR1 is SGHDT and CDR2 is YYEEEE. The CDR3 sequence is 14 residues long. V shed 2 bases and J 7 bases; nucleotides not matched to a gene: 8. The CDR3 nucleotides read TGTGCCAGCAGCTTAATGACAGGGATACTTGGCTACACCTTC. This encodes CASSLMTGILGYTF.

This sequence joins TRBV30 and TRBJ2-1; D unresolved. The CDR3 loop spans 11 amino acids. The ends were cut back, 7 bases at V and 9 bases at J, with 13 bases in the middle. Looked up from germline, CDR1 is GTSNPN and CDR2 is SVGIG (reference sequence). CDR3 DNA sequence: TGTGCCTTTATCCTATCGGGTGAGCAGTTCTTC. The encoded protein is CAFILSGEQFF.

The V and J genes are TRBV28 and TRBJ1-2; 7 nucleotides match TRBD1. The V gene end was trimmed by 3 bases and the J gene end by 12 bases; junction bases not matched to a gene: 22. Germline assignment: CDR1 MDHEN and CDR2 SYDVKM. The CDR3 extends over 17 amino acids. This chain's CDR3 is CASSLFDRAIPSANDTF. DNA of the CDR3: TGTGCCAGCAGTTTGTTCGACAGGGCCATCCCCTCAGCGAACGACACCTTC.

V is TRBV9 and J is TRBJ1-4; D call uncertain. This CDR3 has 15 amino acids. V was shortened by 0 bases and J by 10 bases, with 16 bases between the two germline ends. In germline, CDR1 is SGDLS, CDR2 YYNGEE. Here the CDR3 DNA reads TGTGCCAGCAGCGTAGGGGCCGATCGCCTTGGAAAACTGTTTTTT. This sequence encodes CASSVGADRLGKLFF. Based on the CDR3 plus reference TRBV9 and TRBJ1-4, the full variable domain is DSGVTQTPKHLITATGQRVTLRCSPRSGDLSVYWYQQSLDQGLQFLIQYYNGEERAKGNILERFSAQQFPDLHSELNLSSLELGDSALYFCASSVGADRLGKLFFGSGTQLSVL.

The chain uses TRBV25-1 and TRBJ2-5, with D possibly TRBD1 on 6 matching bases. The germline gives CDR1 MGHDK, CDR2 SYGVNS. The V gene lost 5 bases and the J gene lost 1 base, with 23 bases spanning the gap. CDR3 length equals 18 residues. The CDR3 DNA reads as TGTGCCAGCAGTCGGAGTCTACTCAAACAGGGAATCCAAGAGACCCAGTACTTC. As protein: CASSRSLLKQGIQETQYF.

The chain combines TRBV28 with TRBJ1-3; weak D call: TRBD1 (6 bases). Trimming stripped 3 bases from V and 5 bases from J, with 8 bases between. Germline loops: CDR1 MDHEN, CDR2 SYDVKM. The CDR3 loop spans 13 amino acids. The CDR3 DNA reads as TGTGCCAGCAGTTTGGACAGAAGAAACACCATATATTTT. This gives the protein CASSLDRRNTIYF.

V usage is TRBV5-1 and J usage is TRBJ1-5; D not certain. This CDR3 comprises 14 residues. The V and J ends lost 4 bases and 2 bases respectively, with 10 bases between them. The germline V gene has CDR1 SGHRS and CDR2 YFSETQ. The CDR3 DNA reads TGCGCCAGCAGCCCCGACGGGGGCAATCAGCCCCAGCATTTT. It yields the protein CASSPDGGNQPQHF. The variable domain in full, completed from reference TRBV5-1 and TRBJ1-5, reads KAGVTQTPRYLIKTRGQQVTLSCSPISGHRSVSWYQQTPGQGLQFLFEYFSETQRNKGNFPGRFSGRQFSNSRSEMNVSTLELGDSALYLCASSPDGGNQPQHFGDGTRLSIL.

This chain joins TRBV28 and TRBJ2-1, with TRBD2 identical over 7 bases. V lost 5 bases and J lost 7; bases outside the gene matches: 5. In germline, CDR1 is MDHEN, CDR2 SYDVKM. The CDR3 contains 13 residues. The CDR3: CASSLGGRNEQFF. In DNA, the CDR3 is TGTGCCAGCAGTCTCGGGGGGAGGAATGAGCAGTTCTTC.

The chain uses TRBV2 and TRBJ2-7; 10 positions agree with TRBD2. V lost 10 bases to trimming and J lost 3 bases; unmatched junction nucleotides: 6. This CDR3 region has 13 residues. The germline V gene encodes CDR1 SNHLY and CDR2 FYNNEI. The chain's CDR3 is CATQGLAVYEQYF. CDR3 bases: TGTGCCACCCAAGGACTAGCGGTCTACGAGCAGTACTTC.

The chain is built from TRBV13 and TRBJ2-7; D is perhaps TRBD2 (6 bases). Trimming stripped 5 bases from V and 0 bases from J, with 14 bases between. CDR1 is PRHDT and CDR2 is FYEKMQ in the germline V gene (reference sequence). There are 15 residues in the CDR3. CDR3 sequence reads: CASSQNGRTSYEQYF. The CDR3 nucleotides read TGTGCCAGCAGCCAGAACGGGAGAACCTCCTACGAGCAGTACTTC. The full variable domain, its missing parts supplied by reference TRBV13 and TRBJ2-7, is AAGVIQSPRHLIKEKRETATLKCYPIPRHDTVYWYQQGPGQDPQFLISFYEKMQSDKGSIPDRFSAQQFSDYHSELNMSSLELGDSALYFCASSQNGRTSYEQYFGPGTRLTVT.

The V gene is TRBV5-1, the J gene TRBJ2-1; 8 bases fit TRBD2. Germline lookup yields CDR1 SGHRS and CDR2 YFSETQ. V lost 5 bases and J lost 8; bases outside the gene matches: 18. The CDR3 sequence is 17 residues long. The CDR3 nucleotides read TGCGCCAGCAGGCTAGTCCGGACGGCGGGGGGCATCGATGAGCAGTTCTTC. It is translated as CASRLVRTAGGIDEQFF.

This sequence joins TRBV28 and TRBJ1-2; 7 nucleotides line up with TRBD1. The CDR3 is 15 amino acids. J gave up 3 bases and V 5 bases, and 9 bases lay outside the gene matches. Germline CDR1 is MDHEN and CDR2 is SYDVKM. CDR3: CASSAPRTGDYGYTF. DNA of the CDR3: TGTGCCAGCAGTGCTCCCAGGACAGGTGACTATGGCTACACCTTC.